Below, 15 T cell receptor beta chains from the same sample are listed, as sequenced in a study of blood T cell repertoires in COVID-19. Here immunoSEQ multiplex PCR was the method, and the copy in TCRdb shows in-frame clones only, minus some. The sample contains fewer than 350,000 clones, around 90% of which appear only once. Sequences were obtained from PBMCs or T cells enriched from blood (not recorded which). The origin of the receptors is a woman between 18 and 29 years old with acute COVID-19.

This clone has a handful of counts. The V gene is TRBV30, the J gene TRBJ1-6; D not resolved. V was clipped by 4 bases and J by 9 bases, with 19 bases between them. The CDR3 extends over 15 amino acids. Germline V CDR1 and CDR2: GTSNPN, SVGIG (reference sequence). CDR3 in DNA: TGTGCCTGGAACCGCGACGGGAGGATTTCTTCACCCCTCCACTTT. Residues: CAWNRDGRISSPLHF. Variable domain in full (rest from reference TRBV30 and TRBJ1-6): SQTIHQWPATLVQPVGSPLSLECTVEGTSNPNLYWYRQAAGRGLQLLFYSVGIGQISSEVPQNLSASRPQDRQFILSSKKLLLSDSGFYLCAWNRDGRISSPLHFGNGTRLTVT.

This clone appeared a single time. The chain combines TRBV19 with TRBJ1-3; D is uncertain. Germline V CDR1 and CDR2: LNHDA, SQIVND (reference sequence). Trimming left V 6 bases short and J 0 bases short, with 6 bases between. CDR3 length: 13 amino acids. CDR3 residues: CASRLFSGNTIYF. The CDR3 nucleotides are TGTGCCAGTAGACTTTTCTCTGGAAACACCATATATTTT.

The J gene is TRBJ2-7, the V gene TRBV18, with a tentative D call TRBD2 (5 bases). Germline CDR1 is KGHSH and CDR2 is LQKENI. This CDR3 comprises 14 residues. Trimming removed 0 bases from V and 0 bases from J, with 6 bases in between. In DNA, the CDR3 is TGTGCCAGCTCACCACCAGCGGCCTCCTACGAGCAGTACTTC. It codes for CASSPPAASYEQYF.

This chain connects TRBV7-2 to TRBJ2-3; TRBD2 aligns across 11 bases. Germline V gene sequence: CDR1 SGHTA, CDR2 FQGNSA. Losses at the gene ends were 2 bases for V and 4 bases for J; bases not matched to a gene: 14. CDR3 length: 19 residues. The CDR3, as DNA: TGTGCCAGCAGCTTACAGCGGTTTGTGACTAGCGGGATTTCAGATACGCAGTATTTT. Translated, it gives CASSLQRFVTSGISDTQYF.

V usage is TRBV4-2 and J usage is TRBJ2-1; D possibly corresponds to TRBD2 (6 bases). Trimming removed 3 bases at V and 2 bases at J, with 8 bases between. The germline CDR1 and CDR2 sequences are LGHNA and YNFKEQ. The CDR3 has 14 amino acids. DNA for the CDR3: TGTGCCAGCAGCCAGGAGGGCCCCTACAATGAGCAGTTCTTC. The encoded protein is CASSQEGPYNEQFF.

This rearrangement joins TRBV6-2 or TRBV6-3 to TRBJ2-1; D gene uncertain. Looked up from germline, CDR1 is MNHEY and CDR2 is SVGEGT. The CDR3 runs to 15 residues. The V gene lost 2 bases and the J gene lost 6 bases, with 14 bases spanning the gap. The CDR3 region is CASSYVLVRGNEQFF. DNA of the CDR3: TGTGCCAGCAGTTACGTATTAGTAAGAGGCAATGAGCAGTTCTTC.

The chain has TRBV6-5 and TRBJ2-3; 7 positions match TRBD1. V shed 8 bases and J 0 bases; nucleotides not matched to a gene: 8. CDR1 is MNHEY, CDR2 SVGAGI, per germline. The CDR3 is 15 residues long. The CDR3 DNA follows: TGTGCCAGCTACAGGGGTTGGGCTAGCACAGATACGCAGTATTTT. Translation: CASYRGWASTDTQYF.

V usage is TRBV11-2 and J usage is TRBJ2-7, with 8 bases identical to TRBD1. The CDR3 sequence is 16 residues long. Germline CDR1 and CDR2: SGHAT and FQNNGV. The trim removed 6 bases at V and 1 base at J, leaving 11 bases unmatched. The CDR3 DNA reads as TGTGCCAGCAGTCAAAAGGGCGGGGACAGGTCCTACGAGCAGTACTTC. Translation: CASSQKGGDRSYEQYF.

The rearrangement links TRBV28 to TRBJ1-1; D unresolved. Trimming removed 9 bases at V and 4 bases at J, with 15 bases between. Germline V gene sequence: CDR1 MDHEN, CDR2 SYDVKM. The CDR3 extends over 13 amino acids. The chain's CDR3 is CASRTGRGTEAFF. CDR3 sequence (DNA): TGTGCCAGTCGGACCGGCCGGGGCACTGAAGCTTTCTTT.

The genes are TRBV5-1 and TRBJ1-1, with D possibly TRBD1 on 6 matching bases. Trimming removed 3 bases from V and 9 bases from J, with 18 bases in between. Germline CDR1 and CDR2: SGHRS and YFSETQ. CDR3 length: 14 residues. DNA of the CDR3: TGCGCCAGCAGCTCACTTGGGGGGGCGGTCCAAGCTTTCTTT. This codes for CASSSLGGAVQAFF.

The chain couples TRBV2 to TRBJ2-7; D gene unclear. This CDR3 comprises 12 residues. Germline CDR1 is SNHLY and CDR2 is FYNNEI. The V end lost 5 bases, the J end lost 11 bases, and 16 bases lay between the germline ends. The CDR3 loop is CASSPERRLKYF. Written as DNA, the CDR3 is TGTGCCAGCAGTCCTGAAAGGAGACTCAAGTACTTC.

The rearrangement joins TRBV7-8 to TRBJ2-2; TRBD2 matches 9 bases. Trimming at V came to 1 base and at J to 4 bases, leaving 1 base not matched to a gene. Germline V gene lookup returns CDR1 SGHVS and CDR2 FQNEAQ. The CDR3 contains 15 residues. This CDR3 is CASSLETSGTGELFF. CDR3 DNA sequence: TGTGCCAGCAGCTTAGAGACTAGCGGCACCGGGGAGCTGTTTTTT. Combining the CDR3 with reference TRBV7-8 and TRBJ2-2 gives the whole variable domain GAGVSQSPRYKVAKRGQDVALRCDPISGHVSLFWYQQALGQGPEFLTYFQNEAQLDKSGLPSDRFFAERPEGSVSTLKIQRTQQEDSAVYLCASSLETSGTGELFFGEGSRLTVL.

This chain uses TRBV10-3 with TRBJ1-2; 7 bases align to TRBD1. V trimming: 3 bases; J trimming: 4 bases; junction bases outside the gene matches: 5. Germline loops: CDR1 ENHRY, CDR2 SYGVKD. The CDR3 sequence is 14 residues long. The CDR3 is CAISEGAGGYGYTF. CDR3 in DNA: TGTGCCATCAGTGAAGGAGCAGGGGGCTATGGCTACACCTTC.

The rearrangement uses TRBV5-8 and TRBJ2-2; 8 positions match TRBD2. CDR1 SGHTS and CDR2 YDEGEE come from the germline V gene. V was pared by 1 base and J by 5 bases, with 4 bases of the junction left unmatched. The CDR3 contains 15 residues. CDR3 sequence: CASSLYSGRTGELFF. The CDR3 DNA follows: TGTGCCAGCAGCTTGTACAGCGGGAGAACCGGGGAGCTGTTTTTT. The full variable domain, its missing parts supplied by reference TRBV5-8 and TRBJ2-2, is EAGVTQSPTHLIKTRGQQATLRCSPISGHTSVYWYQQALGLGLQFLLWYDEGEERNRGNFPPRFSGRQFPNYSSELNVNALELEDSALYLCASSLYSGRTGELFFGEGSRLTVL.

This chain joins TRBV3-1 (or the pseudogene TRBV3-2) and TRBJ1-2; D is perhaps TRBD1 (5 bases). This CDR3 is 13 amino acids long. The germline CDR1 and CDR2 sequences are LGHDT and YNNKEL (reference sequence). Trimming removed 1 base from V and 7 bases from J, with 10 bases in between. The DNA of the CDR3 is TGTGCCAGCAGCCAAGCCGAAACAGGTGGCTACACCTTC. Its translation: CASSQAETGGYTF.